The rows below give T cell receptor beta chains drawn from one sample of a study of blood T cell repertoires in COVID-19. Profiling relied on immunoSEQ multiplex PCR, and the TCRdb table lists in-frame clones only, not all of them. The table shows 120,000 or so clones, with roughly 85% occurring only once. The sequencing sample was made of peripheral blood. These receptors were collected from a human donor in a cohort sampled during active COVID-19. CDR3s leave out the opening cysteine and the closing phenylalanine or tryptophan.

v_gene	j_gene	CDR3aa
TRBV6-4	TRBJ1-5	ASSDSLLCNQPQH
TRBV3-1/TRBV3-2	TRBJ2-1	ASSQVSEQF
TRBV28	TRBJ1-4	ASSSGGTLSIGKLF
TRBV5-1	TRBJ1-3	ASSLGGSSGNTIY
TRBV18	TRBJ1-2	ASSTNREGGYT
TRBV7-9	TRBJ1-1	ASSFREGKTEAF
TRBV16	TRBJ1-1	ASSQSLQGNTEAF
TRBV5-4	TRBJ2-2	ASSLGGMNTGELF
TRBV2	TRBJ2-1	ASKFQGRSDEQF
TRBV5-1	TRBJ2-7	ASSLASRGYEQY
TRBV28	TRBJ2-1	ASSSYWTGSSYNEQF
TRBV7-9	TRBJ2-1	ASRTGTSGRKF
TRBV3-1/TRBV3-2	TRBJ2-7	ASSAGSYSYEQY
TRBV27	TRBJ2-5	ASSWAGRQETQY
TRBV4-3	TRBJ1-6	ASSQGRGGNSPLH
TRBV28	TRBJ2-7	ASSRESSYEQY
TRBV7-9	TRBJ1-4	ASSPQGGFAKKLF
TRBV4-1	TRBJ2-6	ASSHWGTGSGANVLT
TRBV7-7	TRBJ2-5	ASSNVGGASETQY
TRBV7-9	TRBJ1-1	ASSVGTGTEAF
TRBV11-3	TRBJ2-1	ASSLVGGLADNEQF
TRBV11-3	TRBJ2-3	ASSEGTPDTQY
TRBV19	TRBJ1-1	ASSISPGTAMNTEAF
TRBV28	TRBJ2-7	ASRLDSTYEQY
TRBV19	TRBJ1-4	ASNNPSRADEKLF
TRBV19	TRBJ1-5	ASRQFYSNQPQH
TRBV30	TRBJ2-2	AWSRVRGSTGELF
TRBV4-3	TRBJ2-5	ASSQVLQRGGLKETQY
TRBV6-5	TRBJ1-1	ASSKNGGVDTEAF
TRBV6-5	TRBJ1-1	ASISRPGNTEAF
TRBV30	TRBJ1-6	AWSDRADSPLH
TRBV7-9	TRBJ2-3	ASSLRTGSTDTQY
TRBV4-2	TRBJ2-2	ASSQVQRTGELF
TRBV3-1/TRBV3-2	TRBJ1-1	ASSPRNRGQDEAF
TRBV29-1	TRBJ2-1	SVESGLRQF
TRBV27	TRBJ1-2	ASRSTGGDYGYT
TRBV6-4	TRBJ1-5	ASSDRGGQPQH
TRBV7-9	TRBJ2-7	ASSPFYEQY
TRBV27	TRBJ1-1	ASSSISGTLLDEAF
TRBV5-1	TRBJ2-7	ASSLEGTLYEQY
TRBV7-9	TRBJ2-2	APSLRARTTGELF
TRBV9	TRBJ1-3	ASSSGDLAPNTIY
TRBV5-1	TRBJ1-6	ASSKGGGNSPLH